One and the same sample provided the 19 T cell receptor beta chains below, sequenced in a study of T cell repertoires in cytomegalovirus infection. TCRdb itself ran the reads through MiXCR, one entry per CDR3 protein. The table includes 300,000 or so distinct CDR3 sequences, around 9.6% detected once. Sequencing was carried out using PBMCs. Every receptor here comes from a human donor in good health (CMV status not recorded). Some clones in this sample may be carry-over from other donors' samples.

This clonotype has a count of ten or more. The chain couples TRBV20-1 to TRBJ1-1; 7 bases align to TRBD1. The CDR3 spans 12 residues. V was pared by 3 bases and J by 7 bases, with 5 bases of the junction left unmatched. Germline V CDR1 and CDR2: DFQATT, SNEGSKA (reference sequence). In DNA form, the CDR3 reads TGCAGTGCTAGTGACAGGGCCGGTGAAGCTTTCTTT. Protein: CSASDRAGEAFF.

This clonotype showed up just a few times. The chain employs TRBV20-1 and TRBJ1-5; no firm D call. V dropped 3 bases and J dropped 3 bases, with 12 bases sitting between them. The CDR3 consists of 14 residues. Germline V lookup: CDR1 DFQATT, CDR2 SNEGSKA (reference sequence). The CDR3 region is CSASRVGDNQPQHF. DNA for the CDR3: TGCAGTGCTAGTAGGGTCGGGGACAATCAGCCCCAGCATTTT.

This clonotype was counted at least ten times. The DNA of the CDR3 is TGTGCCAGCAGTTTACCTAACAGGGGGGGTAAGACCCAGTACTTC. Protein: CASSLPNRGGKTQYF. The chain combines TRBV28 with TRBJ2-5; D is possibly TRBD1 (8 bases). This CDR3 is built from 15 residues. V was cut by 2 bases and J by 6 bases, with 16 bases left in between. Germline-derived CDR1 and CDR2 are MDHEN and SYDVKM.

A few counts support this clonotype. The chain links TRBV19 to TRBJ2-3; possible D gene TRBD2, 7 bases. CDR1 is LNHDA and CDR2 is SQIVND in the germline V gene (reference sequence). Trimming stripped 7 bases from V and 5 bases from J, with 19 bases between. CDR3 length: 15 amino acids. CDR3 amino acids: CASTLSRGGRDTQYF. The CDR3 nucleotides are TGTGCCAGTACCCTCTCCAGGGGAGGGAGAGATACGCAGTATTTT.

The rearrangement joins TRBV29-1 to TRBJ2-3; TRBD1 matches at 9 bases. This CDR3 region has 14 residues. The V gene's germline CDR1 is SQVTM and CDR2 ANQGSEA. Trimming removed 5 bases from V and 5 bases from J; junction bases left unmatched: 8. The CDR3 reads CSVTGQGFGDTQYF. The CDR3 nucleotides read TGCAGCGTTACAGGACAGGGGTTCGGAGATACGCAGTATTTT.

This clonotype was counted many times. This rearrangement joins TRBV7-2 to TRBJ2-1; no definite D call. Germline CDR1 reads SGHTA; CDR2 reads FQGNSA. The CDR3 length is 12 residues. Trimming left V 1 base short and J 8 bases short, with 6 bases between. CDR3 sequence: CASSLVSYEQFF. The DNA for the CDR3 is TGTGCCAGCAGCTTAGTATCCTATGAGCAGTTCTTC.

The sample holds many counts of this clonotype. The genes are TRBV20-1 and TRBJ2-2; 11 bases line up with TRBD2. V dropped 5 bases and J dropped 5; count of bases not matched to a gene: 4. CDR3 length: 14 residues. Germline assignment: CDR1 DFQATT and CDR2 SNEGSKA (reference sequence). The CDR3 is CSALAGGRTGELFF. The CDR3 DNA is TGCAGTGCTTTAGCGGGGGGGCGGACCGGGGAGCTGTTTTTT.

The table lists this clonotype with many counts. The rearrangement joins TRBV2 to TRBJ2-1; D may match TRBD1 or TRBD2 (5 bases each). Trimming pared 1 base from V and 3 bases from J, leaving 10 bases between. The V gene's germline CDR1 is SNHLY and CDR2 FYNNEI. CDR3 size: 15 residues. The CDR3 DNA sequence: TGTGCCAGCAGTGAAGGGCAGGGACGCTACAATGAGCAGTTCTTC. Translated, it gives CASSEGQGRYNEQFF. The full variable domain, rest sourced from reference TRBV2 and TRBJ2-1, is EPEVTQTPSHQVTQMGQEVILRCVPISNHLYFYWYRQILGQKVEFLVSFYNNEISEKSEIFDDQFSVERPDGSNFTLKIRSTKLEDSAMYFCASSEGQGRYNEQFFGPGTRLTVL.

V is TRBV5-1 and J is TRBJ1-1, with a weak D call TRBD1 (5 bases). The CDR3 has 13 residues. The ends were cut back, 7 bases at V and 4 bases at J, with 14 bases in the middle. Germline assignment: CDR1 SGHRS and CDR2 YFSETQ. CDR3 in amino acids: CASGSGIATEAFF. CDR3 in DNA: TGCGCCAGCGGTTCAGGGATTGCCACTGAAGCTTTCTTT.

This clonotype was seen repeatedly, ten times or more. This chain links TRBV19 with TRBJ2-1, with D perhaps matching TRBD1 (5 bases). This CDR3 spans 14 amino acids. Germline lookup yields CDR1 LNHDA and CDR2 SQIVND (reference sequence). V was clipped by 8 bases and J by 8 bases, with 19 bases between them. CDR3 in amino acids: CASRGQAQGDEQFF. The CDR3 nucleotides read TGTGCCAGTCGCGGTCAAGCCCAAGGGGATGAGCAGTTCTTC.

The table lists this clonotype with a few counts. The chain carries TRBV4-3 and TRBJ1-2; a weak D match, TRBD1 (5 bases). V was shortened by 4 bases and J by 4 bases, with 10 bases between the two germline ends. The CDR3 consists of 13 residues. CDR1 and CDR2 (germline): LGHNA, YSLEER. Here the CDR3 DNA reads TGCGCCAGCAGCCGCTGGGACGGCTATGGCTACACCTTC. It specifies CASSRWDGYGYTF.

This clonotype occurred many times. The V and J genes are TRBV7-3 and TRBJ2-3, with D unclear. The CDR3 spans 17 residues. The V gene lost 3 bases and the J gene lost 1 base, with 17 bases spanning the gap. CDR1 is SGHTA and CDR2 is FQGTGA in the germline V gene. The DNA for the CDR3 is TGTGCCAGCAGCTTGCTGGGGTCTAGTGTGGGCACAGATACGCAGTATTTT. Translation: CASSLLGSSVGTDTQYF.

The chain couples TRBV28 to TRBJ2-1; weak D call: TRBD1 (5 bases). Between the trimmed V and J ends, which lost 4 bases and 2 bases, there was a span of 15 bases. The CDR3 is made up of 16 amino acids. Germline CDR1 and CDR2: MDHEN and SYDVKM. CDR3 coding DNA: TGTGCCAGCAGTTCCCGACAGTTACTACCCTACAATGAGCAGTTCTTC. This sequence encodes CASSSRQLLPYNEQFF.

This clonotype has at least ten counts. The rearrangement uses TRBV7-9 and TRBJ2-7; D call uncertain. CDR3 length: 13 amino acids. The V gene lost 1 base and the J gene lost 2 bases, with 6 bases spanning the gap. Germline V gene data show CDR1 as SEHNR and CDR2 as FQNEAQ (reference sequence). The CDR3 sequence is CASSLGATYEQYF. DNA of the CDR3: TGTGCCAGCAGCTTAGGAGCTACCTACGAGCAGTACTTC.

The sample holds many counts of this clonotype. A junction boundary mismatches the germline segment, possibly from a read error. This rearrangement joins TRBV7-7 to TRBJ2-2, with TRBD2 identical over 7 bases. The germline CDR1 and CDR2 sequences are SSHAT and FNYEAQ (reference sequence). The CDR3 is made up of 15 amino acids. CDR3 loop: CASSFNQRGPGELFF. CDR3 in DNA: TGTGCTAGCAGCTTTAACCAGCGGGGTCCCGGGGAGCTGTTTTTT.

The chain combines TRBV7-8 with TRBJ1-5; 9 positions match TRBD1. In germline, CDR1 is SGHVS, CDR2 FQNEAQ. The CDR3 is made up of 17 amino acids. Losses at the gene ends were 3 bases for V and 6 bases for J; bases not matched to a gene: 12. The chain's CDR3 is CASSLGTGFSGSQPQHF. In nucleotides, the CDR3 is TGTGCCAGCAGCTTGGGGACAGGGTTTAGTGGAAGTCAGCCCCAGCATTTT.

This clonotype was found many times. This chain joins TRBV28 and TRBJ1-5, with TRBD1 as a possible D gene (5 bases). CDR1 and CDR2 from the germline V gene are MDHEN and SYDVKM. V dropped 6 bases and J dropped 0 bases, with 15 bases sitting between them. The CDR3 covers 16 residues. CDR3 in amino acids: CASSIPGDNSNQPQHF. As DNA, the CDR3 is TGTGCCAGCAGCATTCCGGGGGATAATAGCAATCAGCCCCAGCATTTT.

Ten or more counts support this clonotype. The chain has TRBV6-2 or TRBV6-3 and TRBJ2-5; D gene uncertain. This CDR3 has 13 amino acids. Germline V CDR1 and CDR2: MNHEY, SVGEGT. V was pared by 4 bases and J by 7 bases, with 13 bases between. CDR3 in amino acids: CASSLVFAGTQYF. CDR3 DNA: TGTGCCAGCAGTTTGGTTTTCGCTGGGACCCAGTACTTC.

This clonotype appeared a few times. This chain uses TRBV2 with TRBJ2-7; the D is unclear. With 2 bases removed from V and 5 bases from J, the gap between germline ends came to 4 bases. The CDR3 totals 11 residues. Germline CDR1 is SNHLY and CDR2 is FYNNEI. The CDR3 DNA is TGTGCCAGCAGTGAAACCCACGAGCAGTACTTC. It encodes CASSETHEQYF.